The 17 T cell receptor beta chains below come from one sample, sequenced in a study of regulatory T cells in long-lasting Graves disease. Time point noted: newly diagnosed GD, antithyroid drugs for less than 3 months. With RNA extracted from PBMCs as input, the TCR library was made. Through Arm-PCR of CDR3 regions and iRepertoire HTBI primers, TCR beta libraries were built. TCRdb ran MiXCR on the multiplex PCR reads and lists one entry per CDR3 protein. The data hold hundreds of thousands of distinct CDR3 sequences, with 16% observed a single time. In addition, the sample was reused for a study of T cells in Graves' hyperthyroidism and ophthalmopathy.

Here the sequenced sample was peripheral blood mononuclear cells (PBMCs), taken at new diagnosis, from a patient treated with antithyroid drugs. These receptors all stem from a woman aged 40 to 65 with Graves disease.

This clonotype has more than one count but fewer than ten. The chain links TRBV20-1 to TRBJ1-1; no reliable D call. Germline CDR1 and CDR2: DFQATT and SNEGSKA (reference sequence). Trimming took 3 bases from V and 3 from J, leaving 11 bases between them. The CDR3 sequence is 13 residues long. This CDR3 reads CSARAGRDTEAFF. The CDR3, as DNA: TGCAGTGCTAGGGCGGGCCGCGACACTGAAGCTTTCTTT.

This clonotype was observed many times. V gene TRBV6-1 combines with J gene TRBJ1-6; perhaps TRBD1 as D (6 bases). V lost 8 bases and J lost 8, with 13 bases in between. CDR3 length: 13 amino acids. From germline, CDR1 is MNHNS and CDR2 SASEGT. CDR3 sequence (DNA): TGTGCCAGCCGGGGGCCATATTATTCACCCCTCCACTTT. Amino acid sequence: CASRGPYYSPLHF.

This rearrangement joins TRBV9 to TRBJ1-1, with 8 bases matching TRBD1. CDR1 is SGDLS, CDR2 YYNGEE, per germline. The ends lost 0 bases at V and 1 base at J; junction bases unmatched: 11. The CDR3 length is 18 residues. The chain's CDR3 is CASSVGVPGGDQNTEAFF. The CDR3 DNA reads TGTGCCAGCAGCGTAGGAGTCCCAGGGGGCGATCAGAACACTGAAGCTTTCTTT.

The chain couples TRBV29-1 to TRBJ2-3; D gene uncertain. V gave up 4 bases and J gave up 2 bases, with 10 bases separating them. CDR3 length: 13 residues. Germline CDR1 reads SQVTM; CDR2 reads ANQGSEA. The CDR3 spells CSVVADSTDTQYF. The DNA of the CDR3 is TGCAGCGTTGTGGCAGACTCCACAGATACGCAGTATTTT.

This chain joins TRBV7-9 and TRBJ2-5; D uncertain. V was trimmed by 3 bases and J by 0 bases, leaving 11 bases between them. Looked up from germline, CDR1 is SEHNR and CDR2 is FQNEAQ (reference sequence). This CDR3 is built from 15 residues. CDR3 sequence: CASSLTFTDQETQYF. The CDR3 DNA reads TGTGCCAGCAGCTTGACTTTCACAGACCAAGAGACCCAGTACTTC.

This clonotype was recorded at least ten times. The chain employs TRBV2 and TRBJ1-1, with D hard to call. Germline lookup yields CDR1 SNHLY and CDR2 FYNNEI. V was shortened by 3 bases and J by 3 bases, with 11 bases between the two germline ends. CDR3 size: 14 residues. CDR3 sequence (DNA): TGTGCCAGCAGTGACGAGCGGAGTTACACTGAAGCTTTCTTT. Its translation: CASSDERSYTEAFF.

This clonotype was recorded a few times. The chain combines TRBV5-1 with TRBJ2-3; the D is unclear. Per the germline V gene, CDR1 is SGHRS and CDR2 is YFSETQ. Trimming removed 4 bases at V and 2 bases at J, with 14 bases between. The length of the CDR3 is 15 residues. The DNA for the CDR3 is TGCGCCAGCAGCCCCCCCCGGGCCCACACAGATACGCAGTATTTT. Translation gives CASSPPRAHTDTQYF.

The genes are TRBV5-1 and TRBJ2-3; no reliable D call. V lost 10 bases to trimming and J lost 5 bases, with 20 bases between them. Germline-derived CDR1 and CDR2 are SGHRS and YFSETQ. The CDR3 spans 14 residues. CDR3 region: CASAGTALRDTQYF. The CDR3, as DNA: TGCGCCTCAGCAGGAACAGCACTAAGAGATACGCAGTATTTT.

Ten or more counts support this clonotype. The chain uses TRBV3-1 and TRBJ2-7; D uncertain. V lost 0 bases and J lost 0, with 6 bases in between. Per the germline V gene, CDR1 is LGHDT and CDR2 is YNNKEL (reference sequence). The CDR3 contains 14 residues. The CDR3 spells CASSQDSVSYEQYF. The CDR3 nucleotides read TGTGCCAGCAGCCAAGACAGTGTCTCCTACGAGCAGTACTTC.

DNA of the CDR3: TGTGCCATCAGAAACACAGGGGGGGGGTACGAGCAGTACTTC. Translation gives CAIRNTGGGYEQYF. This chain links TRBV10-3 with TRBJ2-7; D is possibly TRBD1 (8 bases). Germline CDR1 reads ENHRY; CDR2 reads SYGVKD. V was clipped by 6 bases and J by 4 bases, with 16 bases between them. The CDR3 consists of 14 residues.

Regarding this clonotype: With a much larger clone just one base away, this may be a read error. This rearrangement joins TRBV6-2 or TRBV6-3 to TRBJ1-5; D possibly corresponds to TRBD1 (5 bases). The CDR3 has 12 residues. Trimming removed 0 bases from V and 8 bases from J, with 5 bases in between. Germline loops: CDR1 MNHEY, CDR2 SVGEGT. In nucleotides, the CDR3 is TGTGCCAGCAGTTACTCGGGGGAGCCCCAGCATTTT. Protein: CASSYSGEPQHF.

There are many counts of this clonotype. This rearrangement joins TRBV5-1 to TRBJ2-7, with a tentative D call TRBD1 (8 bases). Germline V gene sequence: CDR1 SGHRS, CDR2 YFSETQ. The CDR3 contains 14 residues. V was trimmed by 4 bases and J by 6 bases, leaving 17 bases between them. The CDR3: CASSPDREGPEQYF. The CDR3 DNA is TGCGCCAGCAGCCCGGACAGGGAGGGACCCGAGCAGTACTTC.

Ten or more counts support this clonotype. V usage is TRBV7-9 and J usage is TRBJ1-1, with D perhaps matching TRBD1 (5 bases). The germline CDR1 and CDR2 sequences are SEHNR and FQNEAQ (reference sequence). The CDR3 is 14 residues long. The V end lost 4 bases, the J end lost 4 bases, and 13 bases lay between the germline ends. The CDR3 DNA reads as TGTGCCAGCAGCTCAGAAGGGACCGTCACTGAAGCTTTCTTT. Translated, it gives CASSSEGTVTEAFF. Combining the CDR3 with reference TRBV7-9 and TRBJ1-1 gives the whole variable domain DTGVSQNPRHKITKRGQNVTFRCDPISEHNRLYWYRQTLGQGPEFLTYFQNEAQLEKSRLLSDRFSAERPKGSFSTLEIQRTEQGDSAMYLCASSSEGTVTEAFFGQGTRLTVV.

The V call is TRBV9, the J call TRBJ2-3, with a possible D match to TRBD2 (5 bases). This CDR3 is 15 amino acids long. The germline gives CDR1 SGDLS, CDR2 YYNGEE. Trimming took off 0 bases at V and 4 bases at J, with 12 bases between the two ends. The CDR3 here is CASSVVGGPPDTQYF. Written as DNA, the CDR3 is TGTGCCAGCAGCGTAGTCGGAGGACCACCAGATACGCAGTATTTT.

This clonotype was observed at least ten times. The chain combines TRBV6-1 with TRBJ2-3; no clear D. The germline gives CDR1 MNHNS, CDR2 SASEGT. The CDR3 loop spans 16 amino acids. With 3 bases removed from V and 6 bases from J, the gap between germline ends came to 19 bases. CDR3 sequence reads: CASSDRASRISDTQYF. In nucleotides, the CDR3 is TGTGCCAGCAGTGACCGGGCCTCTCGTATTTCCGATACGCAGTATTTT.

This clonotype has ten or more counts. V gene TRBV3-1 combines with J gene TRBJ1-6, with unresolved D. V lost 1 base to trimming and J lost 1 base, with 8 bases between them. The CDR3 is 16 amino acids. CDR1 is LGHDT and CDR2 is YNNKEL in the germline V gene (reference sequence). The CDR3, as DNA: TGTGCCAGCAGCCAAGGGGTGGGTTCCTATAATTCACCCCTCCACTTT. Translated: CASSQGVGSYNSPLHF.

This clonotype was detected ten times or more. This chain connects TRBV7-3 to TRBJ2-1; the D gene is possibly TRBD2 (5 bases). Germline CDR1 SGHTA, CDR2 FQGTGA. The CDR3 is 11 residues long. V was pared by 6 bases and J by 9 bases, with 9 bases between. The CDR3 reads CASSLGSEQFF. Written as DNA, the CDR3 is TGTGCCAGCAGTTTGGGGAGTGAGCAGTTCTTC.